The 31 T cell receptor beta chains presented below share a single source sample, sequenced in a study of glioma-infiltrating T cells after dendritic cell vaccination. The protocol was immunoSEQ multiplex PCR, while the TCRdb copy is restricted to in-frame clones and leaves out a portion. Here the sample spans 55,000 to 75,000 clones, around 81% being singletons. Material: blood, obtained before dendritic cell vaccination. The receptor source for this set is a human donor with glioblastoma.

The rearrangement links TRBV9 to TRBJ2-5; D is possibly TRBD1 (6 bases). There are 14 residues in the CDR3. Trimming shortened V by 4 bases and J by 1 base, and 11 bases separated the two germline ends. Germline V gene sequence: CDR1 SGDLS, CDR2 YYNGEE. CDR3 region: CASSPKQGQETQYF. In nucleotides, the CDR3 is TGTGCCAGCAGCCCAAAACAGGGCCAAGAGACCCAGTACTTC.

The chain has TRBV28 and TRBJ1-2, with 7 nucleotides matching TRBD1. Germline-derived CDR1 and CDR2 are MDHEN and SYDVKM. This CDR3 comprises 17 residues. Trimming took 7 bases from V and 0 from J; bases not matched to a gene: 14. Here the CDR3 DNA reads TGTGCCAGCAACCATGGGTCAATGGGACAGTCTAACTATGGCTACACCTTC. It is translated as CASNHGSMGQSNYGYTF.

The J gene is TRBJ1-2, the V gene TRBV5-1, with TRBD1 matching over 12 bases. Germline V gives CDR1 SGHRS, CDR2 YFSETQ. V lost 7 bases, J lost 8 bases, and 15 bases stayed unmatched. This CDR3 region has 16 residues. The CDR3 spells CASAIGWGQGADGYTF. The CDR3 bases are TGCGCCAGCGCAATCGGATGGGGACAGGGGGCTGACGGCTACACCTTC.

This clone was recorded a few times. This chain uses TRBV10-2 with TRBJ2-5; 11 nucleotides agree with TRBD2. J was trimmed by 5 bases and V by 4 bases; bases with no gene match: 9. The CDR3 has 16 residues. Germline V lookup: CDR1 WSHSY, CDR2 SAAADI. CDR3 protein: CASSGVSGGAGETQYF. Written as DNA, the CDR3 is TGCGCCAGCAGTGGAGTTAGCGGGGGGGCAGGGGAGACCCAGTACTTC.

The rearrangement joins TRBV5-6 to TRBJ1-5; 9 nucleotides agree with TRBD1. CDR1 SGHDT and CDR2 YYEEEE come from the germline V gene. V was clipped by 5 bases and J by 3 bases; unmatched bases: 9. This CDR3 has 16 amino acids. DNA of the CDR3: TGTGCCAGCAGACATTCGACAGGGGGGGTCAATCAGCCCCAGCATTTT. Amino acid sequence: CASRHSTGGVNQPQHF.

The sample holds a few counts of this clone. The chain's CDR3 is CASSLDSTSYEQYF. As DNA, the CDR3 is TGTGCCAGCAGCTTGGACAGCACGTCCTACGAGCAGTACTTC. The gene calls are TRBV11-1 and TRBJ2-7; possibly TRBD1 for D (6 bases). The V and J ends lost 3 bases and 1 base respectively, with 10 bases between them. CDR3 length: 14 residues. The germline CDR1 and CDR2 sequences are SGHAT and FQDESV (reference sequence).

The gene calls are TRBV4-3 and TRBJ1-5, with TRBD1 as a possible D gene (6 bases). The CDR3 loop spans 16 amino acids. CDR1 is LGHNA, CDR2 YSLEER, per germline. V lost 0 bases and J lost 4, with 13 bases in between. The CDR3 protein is CASSQDRGTVNQPQHF. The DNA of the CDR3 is TGCGCCAGCAGCCAAGACAGGGGCACAGTTAATCAGCCCCAGCATTTT.

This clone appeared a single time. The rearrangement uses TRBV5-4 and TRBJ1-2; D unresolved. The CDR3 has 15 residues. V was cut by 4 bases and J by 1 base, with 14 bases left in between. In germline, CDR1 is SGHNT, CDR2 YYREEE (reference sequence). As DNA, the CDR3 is TGTGCCAGCAGCATGGACCGGGATATTAACTATGGCTACACCTTC. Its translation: CASSMDRDINYGYTF.

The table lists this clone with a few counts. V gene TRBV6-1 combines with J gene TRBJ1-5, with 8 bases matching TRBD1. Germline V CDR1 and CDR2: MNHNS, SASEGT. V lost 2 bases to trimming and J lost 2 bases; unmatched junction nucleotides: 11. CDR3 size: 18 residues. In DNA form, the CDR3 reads TGTGCCAGCAGTGAATTAATGGACAGGGCCATGGGCAATCAGCCCCAGCATTTT. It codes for CASSELMDRAMGNQPQHF.

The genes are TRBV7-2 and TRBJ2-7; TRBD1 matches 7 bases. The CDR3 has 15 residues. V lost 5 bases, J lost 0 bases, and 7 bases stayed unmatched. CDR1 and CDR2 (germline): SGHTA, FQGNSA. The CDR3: CASSHGQDLSYEQYF. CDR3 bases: TGTGCCAGCAGCCACGGACAGGACCTCTCCTACGAGCAGTACTTC. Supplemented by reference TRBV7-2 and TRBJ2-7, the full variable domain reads GAGVSQSPSNKVTEKGKDVELRCDPISGHTALYWYRQSLGQGLEFLIYFQGNSAPDKSGLPSDRFSAERTGGSVSTLTIQRTQQEDSAVYLCASSHGQDLSYEQYFGPGTRLTVT.

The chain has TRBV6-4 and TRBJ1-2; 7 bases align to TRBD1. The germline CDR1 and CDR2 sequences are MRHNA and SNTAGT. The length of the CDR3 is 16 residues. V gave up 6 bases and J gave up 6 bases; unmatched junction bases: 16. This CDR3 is CASSDRWTGQEHGYTF. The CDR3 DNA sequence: TGTGCCAGCAGCGATCGTTGGACAGGTCAAGAGCATGGCTACACCTTC.

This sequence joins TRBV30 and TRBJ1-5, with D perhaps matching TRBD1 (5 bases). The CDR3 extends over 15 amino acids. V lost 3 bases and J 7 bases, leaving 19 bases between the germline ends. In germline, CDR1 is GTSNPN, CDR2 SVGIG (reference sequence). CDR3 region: CAWSPGDRGGQPQHF. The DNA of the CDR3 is TGTGCCTGGAGCCCTGGGGATAGGGGAGGGCAGCCCCAGCATTTT.

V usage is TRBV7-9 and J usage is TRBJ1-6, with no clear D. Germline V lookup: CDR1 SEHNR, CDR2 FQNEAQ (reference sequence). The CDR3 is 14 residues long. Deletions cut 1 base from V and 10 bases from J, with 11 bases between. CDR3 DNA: TGTGCCAGCAGCTTAGGTCGGGGTATGTCACCCCTCCACTTT. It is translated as CASSLGRGMSPLHF.

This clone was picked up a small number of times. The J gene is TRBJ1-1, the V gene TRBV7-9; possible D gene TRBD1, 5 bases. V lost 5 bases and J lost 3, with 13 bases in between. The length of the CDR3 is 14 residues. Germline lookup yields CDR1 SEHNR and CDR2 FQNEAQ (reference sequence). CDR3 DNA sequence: TGTGCCAGCAGCCCCCAGGGAGGGGACACTGAAGCTTTCTTT. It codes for CASSPQGGDTEAFF.

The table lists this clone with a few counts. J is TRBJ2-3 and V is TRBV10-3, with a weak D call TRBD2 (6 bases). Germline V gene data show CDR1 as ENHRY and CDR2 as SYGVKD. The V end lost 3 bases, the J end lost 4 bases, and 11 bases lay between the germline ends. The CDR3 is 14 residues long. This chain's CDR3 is CAISDPDYADTQYF. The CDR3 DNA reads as TGTGCCATCAGTGATCCGGACTATGCAGATACGCAGTATTTT.

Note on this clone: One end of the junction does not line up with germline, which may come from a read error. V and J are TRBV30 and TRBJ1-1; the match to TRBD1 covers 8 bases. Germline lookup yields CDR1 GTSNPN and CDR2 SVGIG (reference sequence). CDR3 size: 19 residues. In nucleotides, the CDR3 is TGTGCCTGGAGTTCAACAGAACCCGGACAGGGAAAATTTGGCACTGAAGCTTCCTTT. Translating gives CAWSSTEPGQGKFGTEASF.

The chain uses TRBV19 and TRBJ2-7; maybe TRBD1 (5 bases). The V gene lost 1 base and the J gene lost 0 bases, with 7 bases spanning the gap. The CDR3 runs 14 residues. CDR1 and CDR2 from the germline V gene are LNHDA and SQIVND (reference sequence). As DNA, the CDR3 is TGTGCCAGTAGTATAGGGGGCCGCTCCTACGAGCAGTACTTC. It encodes CASSIGGRSYEQYF.

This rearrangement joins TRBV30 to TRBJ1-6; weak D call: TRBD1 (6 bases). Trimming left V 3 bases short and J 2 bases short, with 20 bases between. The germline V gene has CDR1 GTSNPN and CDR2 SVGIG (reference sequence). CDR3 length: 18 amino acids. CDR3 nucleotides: TGTGCCTGGAGCGAGGGGGAAGCACGGCCTACCTATAATTCACCCCTCCACTTT. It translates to CAWSEGEARPTYNSPLHF.

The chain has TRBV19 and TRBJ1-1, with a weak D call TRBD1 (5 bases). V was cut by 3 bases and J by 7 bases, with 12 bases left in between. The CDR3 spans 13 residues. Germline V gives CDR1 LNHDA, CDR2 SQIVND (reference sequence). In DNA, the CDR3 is TGTGCCAGTAGTATTATTGGGGCAGTTGAAGCTTTCTTT. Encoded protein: CASSIIGAVEAFF.

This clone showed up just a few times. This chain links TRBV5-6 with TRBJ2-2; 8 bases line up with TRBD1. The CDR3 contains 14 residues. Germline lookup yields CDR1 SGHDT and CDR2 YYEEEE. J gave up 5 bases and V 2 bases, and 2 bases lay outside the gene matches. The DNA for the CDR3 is TGTGCCAGCAGCTTTACAGGGGGGACCGGGGAGCTGTTTTTT. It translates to CASSFTGGTGELFF.

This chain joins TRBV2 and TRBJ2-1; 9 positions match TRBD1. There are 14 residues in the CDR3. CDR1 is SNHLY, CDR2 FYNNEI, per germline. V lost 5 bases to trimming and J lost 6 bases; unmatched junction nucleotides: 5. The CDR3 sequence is CASSWDRDGNEQFF. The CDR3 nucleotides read TGTGCCAGCAGTTGGGACAGGGACGGCAATGAGCAGTTCTTC.

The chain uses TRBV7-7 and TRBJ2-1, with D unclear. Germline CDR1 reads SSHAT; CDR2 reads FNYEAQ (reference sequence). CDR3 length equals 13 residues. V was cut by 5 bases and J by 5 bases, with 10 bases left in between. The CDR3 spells CASSPRRDNEQFF. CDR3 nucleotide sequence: TGTGCCAGCAGCCCGAGACGGGACAATGAGCAGTTCTTC.

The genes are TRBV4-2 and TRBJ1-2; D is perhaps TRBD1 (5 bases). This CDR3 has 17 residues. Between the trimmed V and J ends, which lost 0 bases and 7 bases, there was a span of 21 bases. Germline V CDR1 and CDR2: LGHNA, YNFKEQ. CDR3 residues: CASSQEDRGGSNLGYTF. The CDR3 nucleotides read TGTGCCAGCAGCCAAGAAGATCGGGGGGGGAGTAACCTTGGCTACACCTTC.

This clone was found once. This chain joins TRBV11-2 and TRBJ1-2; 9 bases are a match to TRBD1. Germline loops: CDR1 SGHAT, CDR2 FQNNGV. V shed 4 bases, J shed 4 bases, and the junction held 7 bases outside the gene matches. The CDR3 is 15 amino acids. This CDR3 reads CASSSSRDRVYGYTF. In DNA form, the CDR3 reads TGTGCCAGCAGCTCTAGCCGGGACAGGGTCTATGGCTACACCTTC.

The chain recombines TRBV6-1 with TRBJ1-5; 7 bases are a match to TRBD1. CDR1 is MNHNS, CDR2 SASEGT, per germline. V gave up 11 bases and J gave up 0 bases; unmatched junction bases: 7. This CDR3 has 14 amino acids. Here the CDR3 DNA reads TGTGCCGGGGGACAGCCTAATAGCAATCAGCCCCAGCATTTT. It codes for CAGGQPNSNQPQHF.

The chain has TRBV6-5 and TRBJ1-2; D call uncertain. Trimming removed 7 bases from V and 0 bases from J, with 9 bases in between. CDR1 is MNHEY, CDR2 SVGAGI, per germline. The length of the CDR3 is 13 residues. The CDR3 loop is CASTRGPNYGYTF. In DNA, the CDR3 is TGTGCCAGCACCCGAGGGCCTAACTATGGCTACACCTTC.

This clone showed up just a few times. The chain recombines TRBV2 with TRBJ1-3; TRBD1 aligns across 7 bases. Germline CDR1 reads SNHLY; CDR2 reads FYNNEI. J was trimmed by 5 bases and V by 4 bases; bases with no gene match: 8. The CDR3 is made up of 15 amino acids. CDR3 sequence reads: CASSGTRQGRNTIYF. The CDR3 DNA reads TGTGCCAGCAGTGGGACCAGACAGGGTAGAAACACCATATATTTT. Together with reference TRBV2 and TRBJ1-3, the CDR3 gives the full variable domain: EPEVTQTPSHQVTQMGQEVILRCVPISNHLYFYWYRQILGQKVEFLVSFYNNEISEKSEIFDDQFSVERPDGSNFTLKIRSTKLEDSAMYFCASSGTRQGRNTIYFGEGSWLTVV.

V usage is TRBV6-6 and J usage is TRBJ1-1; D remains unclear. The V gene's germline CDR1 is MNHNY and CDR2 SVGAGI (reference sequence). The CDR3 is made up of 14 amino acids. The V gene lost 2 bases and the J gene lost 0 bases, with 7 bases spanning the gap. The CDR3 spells CASSYGQVNTEAFF. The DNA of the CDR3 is TGTGCCAGCAGTTACGGGCAGGTGAACACTGAAGCTTTCTTT.

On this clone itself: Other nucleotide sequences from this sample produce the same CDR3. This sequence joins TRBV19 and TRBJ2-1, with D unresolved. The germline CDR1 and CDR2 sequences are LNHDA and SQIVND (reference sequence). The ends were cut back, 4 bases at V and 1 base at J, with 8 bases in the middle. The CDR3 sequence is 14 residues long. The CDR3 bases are TGTGCCAGTAGTAGAGGCGTATCCTACAATGAGCAGTTCTTC. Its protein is CASSRGVSYNEQFF.

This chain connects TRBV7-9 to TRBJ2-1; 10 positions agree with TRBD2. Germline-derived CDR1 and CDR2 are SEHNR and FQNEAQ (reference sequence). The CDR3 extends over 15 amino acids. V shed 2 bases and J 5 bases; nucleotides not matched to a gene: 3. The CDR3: CASSLIAGGHNEQFF. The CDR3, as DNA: TGTGCCAGCAGCTTAATAGCGGGGGGCCACAATGAGCAGTTCTTC. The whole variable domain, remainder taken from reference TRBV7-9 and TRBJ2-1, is DTGVSQNPRHKITKRGQNVTFRCDPISEHNRLYWYRQTLGQGPEFLTYFQNEAQLEKSRLLSDRFSAERPKGSFSTLEIQRTEQGDSAMYLCASSLIAGGHNEQFFGPGTRLTVL.

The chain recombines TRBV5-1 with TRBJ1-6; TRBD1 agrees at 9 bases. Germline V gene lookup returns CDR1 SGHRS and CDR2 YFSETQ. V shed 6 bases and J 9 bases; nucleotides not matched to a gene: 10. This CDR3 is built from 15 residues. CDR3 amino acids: CASNIGGQGLSPLHF. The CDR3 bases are TGCGCCAGCAACATAGGGGGACAGGGCCTTTCACCCCTCCACTTT. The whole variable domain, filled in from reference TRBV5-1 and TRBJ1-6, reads KAGVTQTPRYLIKTRGQQVTLSCSPISGHRSVSWYQQTPGQGLQFLFEYFSETQRNKGNFPGRFSGRQFSNSRSEMNVSTLELGDSALYLCASNIGGQGLSPLHFGNGTRLTVT.